This T cell receptor beta chain was retrieved from a study of shared clonotypes between healthy human individuals. General study findings and limits: It was anticipated that sequencing depth would influence how many clonotypes donors shared.

Notes on this clone: The antigen remains unidentified.

Deep level was the assay's run setting. Assay used: immunoSEQ multiplex PCR; TCRdb lists only in-frame clones, some missing. The repertoire holds 2 million to 2.5 million clones, 85% to 95% seen once, with 0.39% in the top ten. Per germline, CDR1 ENHRY and CDR2 SYGVKD. V trimming: 0 bases; J trimming: 4 bases; junction bases outside the gene matches: 5. This CDR3 contains 17 residues. The sequenced sample consisted of naive CD4+ T cells from PBMCs. As to subset: CD45RA+ positively selected. V and J are TRBV10-3 and TRBJ2-3; the match to TRBD2 covers 12 bases. This sequence was found in a man aged 18 to 30 in good health. Some clones in this sample may be carry-over from other donors' samples. For the CDR3, the DNA is TGTGCCATCAGTGAGTCCGAGACTAGCGGGAGATCAGATACGCAGTATTTT. The encoded protein is CAISESETSGRSDTQYF.